This passage covers 5 T cell receptor beta chains from one sample sequenced in a study of shared clonotypes between healthy human individuals (dated by TCRdb to 2018 to 2021). The library was built by means of the immunoSEQ multiplex PCR assay. Here the immuneACCESS table is served through TCRdb, limited to in-frame sequences with V and J called. Missing clones are a known gap in these copies; in checked studies unresolved V genes cover under half, and the rest lacks a known reason. The sample table holds about 1 million clones, of which around 82% were seen once. The ten largest clones take up 0.5% to 0.6% of the sample. Sequencing was performed on memory CD4+ T cells from PBMCs. The meaning of the sample's cell subset or site label: CD45RA-negative fraction. Source of these receptors: a man aged 18 to 30 in good health. Some clones in this sample may be carry-over from other donors' samples.

The rearrangement joins TRBV28 to TRBJ2-7, with no clear D. In germline, CDR1 is MDHEN, CDR2 SYDVKM. The V and J ends lost 0 bases and 2 bases respectively, with 8 bases between them. The CDR3 spans 14 residues. CDR3 coding DNA: TGTGCCAGCAGTTTATGGCAGGTTCCCTACGAGCAGTACTTC. Protein sequence: CASSLWQVPYEQYF.

J is TRBJ1-2 and V is TRBV10-3; D is undetermined. V lost 6 bases, J lost 4 bases, and 6 bases lay in between. The length of the CDR3 is 11 residues. Germline V gives CDR1 ENHRY, CDR2 SYGVKD. The CDR3 nucleotides read TGTGCCATCAGCTCGACCTATGGCTACACCTTC. Translation gives CAISSTYGYTF.

V gene TRBV30 combines with J gene TRBJ1-2; D unclear. The CDR3 is made up of 10 amino acids. V lost 2 bases to trimming and J lost 7 bases, with 5 bases between them. The germline gives CDR1 GTSNPN, CDR2 SVGIG (reference sequence). The CDR3 coding sequence is TGTGCCTGGAGTATAGGTGGCTACACCTTC. Translation: CAWSIGGYTF.

Points on this clone: The sample carries other DNA sequences with the same CDR3. This chain uses TRBV10-3 with TRBJ2-6, with no clear D. Germline CDR1 is ENHRY and CDR2 is SYGVKD. Trimming left V 5 bases short and J 1 base short, with 3 bases between. There are 13 residues in the CDR3. CDR3 bases: TGTGCCATCAGTCCGTCTGGGGCCAACGTCCTGACTTTC. This gives the protein CAISPSGANVLTF.

The chain links TRBV5-1 to TRBJ2-5; TRBD1 matches 7 bases. This CDR3 is built from 15 residues. V lost 2 bases, J lost 0 bases, and 4 bases stayed unmatched. CDR1 and CDR2 (germline): SGHRS, YFSETQ. For the CDR3, the DNA is TGCGCCAGCAGCTTCGGGACAGCGTACCAAGAGACCCAGTACTTC. Its protein is CASSFGTAYQETQYF. Full variable domain (missing parts from reference TRBV5-1 and TRBJ2-5): KAGVTQTPRYLIKTRGQQVTLSCSPISGHRSVSWYQQTPGQGLQFLFEYFSETQRNKGNFPGRFSGRQFSNSRSEMNVSTLELGDSALYLCASSFGTAYQETQYFGPGTRLLVL.